Listed below are T cell receptor beta chains from one sample, sequenced in a study of Graves' ophthalmopathy and Graves' hyperthyroidism. MiXCR was run by TCRdb on the multiplex PCR reads, yielding one entry per CDR3 protein. The profile covers 1 million to 1.3 million distinct CDR3 sequences, with about 36% appearing a single time and over 8.5% taken by the ten largest. Specimen: peripheral blood or thyroid tissue (not recorded which). The receptors shown here come from an adult man with Graves' hyperthyroidism. The CDR3 runs from the conserved cysteine through the conserved F or W. A D gene is named only where the DNA matches it firmly. Clone sizes are given selectively: once, few, many, or a class where the clone is expanded.

CDR3 protein: CASSDLGDWGANVLTF; CDR3 DNA: TGTGCCAGCAGTGATTTGGGGGACTGGGGGGCCAACGTCCTGACTTTC; J gene: TRBJ2-6; V gene: TRBV6-5; clone size: -; D gene: -
CDR3 protein: CSAVGQGRETQYF; CDR3 DNA: TGCAGTGCTGTAGGACAGGGGCGAGAGACCCAGTACTTC; J gene: TRBJ2-5; V gene: TRBV20-1; clone size: -; D gene: TRBD1
CDR3 protein: CSATPSSYEQYF; CDR3 DNA: TGCAGTGCAACCCCTAGCTCCTACGAGCAGTACTTC; J gene: TRBJ2-7; V gene: TRBV20-1; clone size: many; D gene: -
CDR3 protein: CASSEPRTRQGAMNTVF; CDR3 DNA: TGTGCCAGCAGTGAACCAAGAACTAGACAGGGGGCCATGAACACTGTTTTT; J gene: TRBJ1-4; V gene: TRBV25-1; clone size: -; D gene: TRBD1
CDR3 protein: CASSIGTSGHNSPLHF; CDR3 DNA: TGTGCCAGTAGTATAGGGACTAGCGGGCACAATTCACCCCTCCACTTT; J gene: TRBJ1-6; V gene: TRBV19; clone size: -; D gene: -
CDR3 protein: CASSETGHQPQHF; CDR3 DNA: TGCGCCAGCAGCGAGACAGGGCATCAGCCCCAGCATTTT; J gene: TRBJ1-5; V gene: TRBV5-1; clone size: -; D gene: TRBD1
CDR3 protein: CASLRDGTYEQYF; CDR3 DNA: TGTGCCAGTCTCCGGGACGGTACCTACGAGCAGTACTTC; J gene: TRBJ2-7; V gene: TRBV2; clone size: many; D gene: -
CDR3 protein: CASSAAGVGGNTIYF; CDR3 DNA: TGTGCCAGCAGCGCGGCGGGAGTAGGTGGAAACACCATATATTTT; J gene: TRBJ1-3; V gene: TRBV5-5; clone size: -; D gene: -
CDR3 protein: CASSPPGASPKLFF; CDR3 DNA: TGTGCCAGCAGCCCCCCGGGGGCCTCCCCGAAACTGTTTTTT; J gene: TRBJ1-4; V gene: TRBV7-9; clone size: many; D gene: -
CDR3 protein: CASSLVREGLRAGELFF; CDR3 DNA: TGTGCCAGCAGCTTAGTTCGGGAGGGCCTCAGGGCCGGGGAGCTGTTTTTT; J gene: TRBJ2-2; V gene: TRBV7-6; clone size: many; D gene: TRBD2
CDR3 protein: CASGSSGSSYEQYF; CDR3 DNA: TGTGCCAGCGGGTCTAGCGGGTCCTCTTACGAGCAGTACTTC; J gene: TRBJ2-7; V gene: TRBV5-8; clone size: many; D gene: TRBD2
CDR3 protein: CASSSPSTSGSTYEQYF; CDR3 DNA: TGTGCCAGCAGCTCCCCCTCCACTAGCGGGAGTACCTACGAGCAGTACTTC; J gene: TRBJ2-7; V gene: TRBV7-6; clone size: -; D gene: TRBD2
CDR3 protein: CASSLGELKGEKLFF; CDR3 DNA: TGTGCCAGCAGCTTAGGAGAGCTAAAAGGGGAAAAACTGTTTTTT; J gene: TRBJ1-4; V gene: TRBV7-9; clone size: many; D gene: -
CDR3 protein: CASSLRFPETQYF; CDR3 DNA: TGTGCCAGCAGTCTTAGGTTCCCAGAGACCCAGTACTTC; J gene: TRBJ2-5; V gene: TRBV28; clone size: few; D gene: -
CDR3 protein: CSTGGNQPQHF; CDR3 DNA: TGCAGCACAGGGGGGAATCAGCCCCAGCATTTT; J gene: TRBJ1-5; V gene: TRBV29-1; clone size: -; D gene: TRBD1
CDR3 protein: CSVDKQYF; CDR3 DNA: TGCAGCGTAGATAAGCAGTACTTC; J gene: TRBJ2-7; V gene: TRBV29-1; clone size: many; D gene: -
CDR3 protein: CASSPRGQRNTEAF; CDR3 DNA: TGTGCCAGCAGCCCTCGGGGACAGCGAAACACTGAAGCTTTC; J gene: TRBJ2-6; V gene: TRBV12-3/TRBV12-4; clone size: -; D gene: TRBD1
CDR3 protein: CASGLEGQGREKLFF; CDR3 DNA: TGTGCCAGCGGCCTGGAGGGACAGGGACGTGAAAAACTGTTTTTT; J gene: TRBJ1-4; V gene: TRBV7-9; clone size: -; D gene: TRBD1
CDR3 protein: CASSRKGIEAFF; CDR3 DNA: TGTGCCAGCAGCCGAAAGGGGATTGAAGCTTTCTTT; J gene: TRBJ1-1; V gene: TRBV7-9; clone size: -; D gene: -
CDR3 protein: CSVNRGLADSTF; CDR3 DNA: TGCAGCGTGAACAGGGGCCTAGCGGATTCTACCTTC; J gene: TRBJ2-5; V gene: TRBV29-1; clone size: -; D gene: -
CDR3 protein: CASSHAGNSNQPQHF; CDR3 DNA: TGCGCCAGCAGCCATGCCGGGAATAGCAATCAGCCCCAGCATTTT; J gene: TRBJ1-5; V gene: TRBV4-1; clone size: -; D gene: -
CDR3 protein: CASRKETGSNTEAFF; CDR3 DNA: TGTGCCAGCAGGAAAGAGACAGGAAGCAACACTGAAGCTTTCTTT; J gene: TRBJ1-1; V gene: TRBV2; clone size: few; D gene: -
CDR3 protein: CAWSAGGSQTQYF; CDR3 DNA: TGTGCCTGGAGTGCGGGGGGTTCGCAGACCCAGTACTTC; J gene: TRBJ2-5; V gene: TRBV30; clone size: few; D gene: TRBD2
CDR3 protein: CASSRTVSNTGELFF; CDR3 DNA: TGTGCCAGCTCCAGGACAGTTTCGAACACCGGGGAGCTGTTTTTT; J gene: TRBJ2-2; V gene: TRBV6-4; clone size: few; D gene: -
CDR3 protein: CASSPAGDSITGELFF; CDR3 DNA: TGTGCCAGCAGTCCAGCAGGGGACTCGATCACCGGGGAGCTGTTTTTT; J gene: TRBJ2-2; V gene: TRBV12-3/TRBV12-4; clone size: -; D gene: -
CDR3 protein: CASSLDSGELFF; CDR3 DNA: TGCGCCAGCAGCTTGGATTCCGGGGAGCTGTTTTTT; J gene: TRBJ2-2; V gene: TRBV5-1; clone size: many; D gene: -
CDR3 protein: CASSPIPDSSYEQYF; CDR3 DNA: TGTGCCAGCAGCCCTATACCGGACAGCTCCTACGAGCAGTACTTC; J gene: TRBJ2-7; V gene: TRBV9; clone size: -; D gene: -
CDR3 protein: CASSPRQGQTQETQYF; CDR3 DNA: TGCGCCAGCAGCCCGCGACAGGGGCAGACCCAAGAGACCCAGTACTTC; J gene: TRBJ2-5; V gene: TRBV5-1; clone size: -; D gene: TRBD1
CDR3 protein: CASSLPASPLHF; CDR3 DNA: TGTGCCAGCAGTTTGCCGGCATCACCCCTCCACTTT; J gene: TRBJ1-6; V gene: TRBV6-2/TRBV6-3; clone size: many; D gene: -
CDR3 protein: CSARPWDGIYGYTF; CDR3 DNA: TGCAGTGCTAGACCTTGGGACGGAATCTATGGCTACACCTTC; J gene: TRBJ1-2; V gene: TRBV20-1; clone size: many; D gene: -
CDR3 protein: CASSPRGGDAQYF; CDR3 DNA: TGTGCCAGCTCCCCGCGGGGCGGGGATGCTCAGTACTTC; J gene: TRBJ2-7; V gene: TRBV12-3/TRBV12-4; clone size: many; D gene: -
CDR3 protein: CASSLQTGPGEKLFF; CDR3 DNA: TGTGCCAGCAGCCTCCAAACAGGCCCCGGTGAAAAACTGTTTTTT; J gene: TRBJ1-4; V gene: TRBV4-2; clone size: -; D gene: -
CDR3 protein: CASSSRVRGEKLFF; CDR3 DNA: TGTGCCAGCAGTTCCCGGGTCCGGGGGGAAAAACTGTTTTTT; J gene: TRBJ1-4; V gene: TRBV10-3; clone size: -; D gene: -
CDR3 protein: CASSFRWGRETQYF; CDR3 DNA: TGTGCCAGCAGCTTCCGCTGGGGGAGGGAGACCCAGTACTTC; J gene: TRBJ2-5; V gene: TRBV7-8; clone size: -; D gene: -
CDR3 protein: CASSVGGRTGELFF; CDR3 DNA: TGTGCCAGCAGCGTAGGAGGGAGGACCGGGGAGCTGTTTTTT; J gene: TRBJ2-2; V gene: TRBV9; clone size: -; D gene: -
CDR3 protein: CASSEGLAGGNEQFF; CDR3 DNA: TGCGCCAGCAGTGAGGGACTAGCGGGTGGGAATGAGCAGTTCTTC; J gene: TRBJ2-1; V gene: TRBV10-1; clone size: -; D gene: TRBD2
CDR3 protein: CASSEAVGPTDTQYF; CDR3 DNA: TGTGCCAGCAGTGAAGCGGTCGGACCCACAGATACGCAGTATTTT; J gene: TRBJ2-3; V gene: TRBV25-1; clone size: few; D gene: -
CDR3 protein: CATSDFGGAEPAETQYF; CDR3 DNA: TGTGCCACCAGTGATTTTGGGGGAGCGGAGCCGGCGGAGACCCAGTACTTC; J gene: TRBJ2-5; V gene: TRBV24-1; clone size: many; D gene: -
CDR3 protein: CASSISLAENYGQYF; CDR3 DNA: TGTGCCAGTAGTATAAGCCTAGCGGAGAACTACGGGCAGTACTTC; J gene: TRBJ2-7; V gene: TRBV19; clone size: -; D gene: TRBD2
CDR3 protein: CSAGGGAPREQYF; CDR3 DNA: TGCAGTGCTGGCGGGGGGGCCCCCCGAGAGCAGTACTTC; J gene: TRBJ2-7; V gene: TRBV20-1; clone size: -; D gene: TRBD2
CDR3 protein: CASTNSFGNSPLHF; CDR3 DNA: TGTGCCAGCACCAATTCCTTCGGGAATTCACCCCTCCACTTT; J gene: TRBJ1-6; V gene: TRBV12-3/TRBV12-4; clone size: many; D gene: -
CDR3 protein: CASSPTGGALEAQYF; CDR3 DNA: TGTGCCAGCAGCCCGACAGGGGGCGCATTAGAGGCCCAGTACTTC; J gene: TRBJ2-5; V gene: TRBV7-2; clone size: few; D gene: TRBD1
CDR3 protein: CASSLAGGQALDGYTF; CDR3 DNA: TGTGCCAGCAGCTTAGCGGGAGGACAGGCGTTAGATGGCTACACCTTC; J gene: TRBJ1-2; V gene: TRBV11-1; clone size: -; D gene: TRBD1
CDR3 protein: CASSSRMGPTNEKLFF; CDR3 DNA: TGTGCCAGCAGTTCCCGCATGGGGCCTACTAATGAAAAACTGTTTTTT; J gene: TRBJ1-4; V gene: TRBV12-3/TRBV12-4; clone size: few; D gene: -
CDR3 protein: CASSLGGAQANYGYTF; CDR3 DNA: TGTGCCAGCAGCTTAGGGGGGGCCCAAGCTAACTATGGCTACACCTTC; J gene: TRBJ1-2; V gene: TRBV11-2; clone size: -; D gene: -
CDR3 protein: CASSPDVGFPNTEAFF; CDR3 DNA: TGCGCCAGCAGCCCGGACGTAGGCTTCCCGAACACTGAAGCTTTCTTT; J gene: TRBJ1-1; V gene: TRBV5-1; clone size: few; D gene: -
CDR3 protein: CSARGGGEGANTGELFF; CDR3 DNA: TGCAGCGCACGTGGGGGGGGTGAGGGGGCGAACACCGGGGAGCTGTTTTTT; J gene: TRBJ2-2; V gene: TRBV20-1; clone size: few; D gene: -